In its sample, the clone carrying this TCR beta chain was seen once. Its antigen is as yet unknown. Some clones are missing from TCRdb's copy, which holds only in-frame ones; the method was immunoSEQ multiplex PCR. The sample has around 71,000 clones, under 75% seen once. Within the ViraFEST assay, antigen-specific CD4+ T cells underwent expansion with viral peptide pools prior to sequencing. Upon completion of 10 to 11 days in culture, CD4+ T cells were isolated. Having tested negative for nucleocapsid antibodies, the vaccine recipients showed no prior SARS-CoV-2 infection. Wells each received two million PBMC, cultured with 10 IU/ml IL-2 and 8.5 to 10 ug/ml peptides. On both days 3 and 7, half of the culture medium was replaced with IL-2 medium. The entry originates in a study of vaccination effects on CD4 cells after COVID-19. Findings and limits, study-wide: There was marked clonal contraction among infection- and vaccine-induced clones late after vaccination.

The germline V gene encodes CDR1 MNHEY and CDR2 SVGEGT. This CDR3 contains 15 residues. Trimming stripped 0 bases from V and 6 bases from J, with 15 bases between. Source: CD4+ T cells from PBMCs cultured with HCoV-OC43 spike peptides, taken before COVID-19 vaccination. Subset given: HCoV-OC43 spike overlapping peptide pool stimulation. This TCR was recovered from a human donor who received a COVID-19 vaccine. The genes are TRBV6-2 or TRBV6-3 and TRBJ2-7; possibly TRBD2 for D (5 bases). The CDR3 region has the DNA TGTGCCAGCAGTTACTCGACCCGGGGATCGGGCGAGCAGTACGTC. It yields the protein CASSYSTRGSGEQYV.